This TCR beta chain derives from a study of regulatory T cells in long-lasting Graves disease. V dropped 4 bases and J dropped 2; count of bases not matched to a gene: 6. This CDR3 has 15 amino acids. Germline loops: CDR1 DFQATT, CDR2 SNEGSKA (reference sequence). The time point: persistent/refractory GD, antithyroid drugs over 5 years with positive TRAb. Following extraction of RNA from PBMCs, that RNA was used to make the TCR library. Building of the TCR beta libraries involved iRepertoire HTBI primers and Arm-PCR of CDR3 regions. TCRdb re-analysed the multiplex PCR reads in MiXCR, keeping a single row per CDR3 protein. The sample has 650,000 to 700,000 distinct CDR3 sequences; 25% to 35% are singletons.

The sequences come from peripheral blood mononuclear cells (PBMCs), collected when the disease was refractory, from a patient treated with antithyroid drugs. This TCR derives from a female donor with Graves disease. The chain employs TRBV20-1 and TRBJ2-2; 8 bases line up with TRBD1. Here the CDR3 DNA reads TGCAGTGCTAAAAGGGGGACAGGAAACACCGGGGAGCTGTTTTTT. It codes for CSAKRGTGNTGELFF.